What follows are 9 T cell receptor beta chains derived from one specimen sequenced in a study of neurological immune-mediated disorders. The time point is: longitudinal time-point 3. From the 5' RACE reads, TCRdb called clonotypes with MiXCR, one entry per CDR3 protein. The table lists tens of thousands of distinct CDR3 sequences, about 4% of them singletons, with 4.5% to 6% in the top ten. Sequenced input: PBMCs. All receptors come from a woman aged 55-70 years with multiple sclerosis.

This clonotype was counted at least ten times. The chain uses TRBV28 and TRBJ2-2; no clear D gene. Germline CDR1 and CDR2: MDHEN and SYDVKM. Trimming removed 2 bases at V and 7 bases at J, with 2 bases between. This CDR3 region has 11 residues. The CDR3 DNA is TGTGCCAGCAGTTTACTCGGGGAGCTGTTTTTT. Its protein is CASSLLGELFF.

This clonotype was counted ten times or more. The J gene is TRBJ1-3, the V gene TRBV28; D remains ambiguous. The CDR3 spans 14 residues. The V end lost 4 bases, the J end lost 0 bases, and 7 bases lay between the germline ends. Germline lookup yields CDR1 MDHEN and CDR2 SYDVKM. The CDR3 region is CASSSPTSGNTIYF. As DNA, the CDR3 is TGTGCCAGCAGTTCCCCGACCTCTGGAAACACCATATATTTT.

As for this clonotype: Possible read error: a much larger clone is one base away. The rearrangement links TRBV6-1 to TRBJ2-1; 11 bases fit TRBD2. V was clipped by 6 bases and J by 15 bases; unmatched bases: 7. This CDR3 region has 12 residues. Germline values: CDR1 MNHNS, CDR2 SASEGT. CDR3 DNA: TGTGCCAGCAGCGCGACTAGCGGGGAAAGGTTCTTC. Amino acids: CASSATSGERFF.

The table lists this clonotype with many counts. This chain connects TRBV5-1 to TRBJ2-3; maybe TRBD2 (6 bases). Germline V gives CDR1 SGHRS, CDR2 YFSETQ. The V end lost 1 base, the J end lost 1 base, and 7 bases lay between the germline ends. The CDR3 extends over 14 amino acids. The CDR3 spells CASSLPSGTDTQYF. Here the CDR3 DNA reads TGCGCCAGCAGCTTGCCTAGCGGCACAGATACGCAGTATTTT.

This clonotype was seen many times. CDR3 amino acids: CASSFQQAVSYEQYF. The DNA for the CDR3 is TGTGCCAGCAGTTTTCAACAGGCCGTCTCCTACGAGCAGTACTTC. The V and J genes are TRBV12-3 or TRBV12-4 and TRBJ2-7; a weak D match, TRBD1 (5 bases). The CDR3 has 15 amino acids. Trimming removed 3 bases from V and 0 bases from J, with 12 bases in between.

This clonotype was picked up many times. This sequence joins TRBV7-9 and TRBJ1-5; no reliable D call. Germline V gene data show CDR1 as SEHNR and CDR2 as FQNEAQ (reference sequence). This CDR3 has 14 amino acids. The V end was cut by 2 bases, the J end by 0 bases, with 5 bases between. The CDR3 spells CASSLTSSNQPQHF. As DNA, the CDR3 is TGTGCCAGCAGCTTAACGTCTAGCAATCAGCCCCAGCATTTT. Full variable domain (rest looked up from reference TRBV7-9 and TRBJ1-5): DTGVSQNPRHKITKRGQNVTFRCDPISEHNRLYWYRQTLGQGPEFLTYFQNEAQLEKSRLLSDRFSAERPKGSFSTLEIQRTEQGDSAMYLCASSLTSSNQPQHFGDGTRLSIL.

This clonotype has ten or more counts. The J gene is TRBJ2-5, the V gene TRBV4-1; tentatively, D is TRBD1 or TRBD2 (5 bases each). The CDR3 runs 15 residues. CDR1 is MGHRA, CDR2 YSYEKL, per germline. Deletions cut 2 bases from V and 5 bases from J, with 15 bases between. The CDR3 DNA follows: TGCGCCAGCAGCCAACCGGGACCCATGGGGGAGACCCAGTACTTC. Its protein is CASSQPGPMGETQYF.

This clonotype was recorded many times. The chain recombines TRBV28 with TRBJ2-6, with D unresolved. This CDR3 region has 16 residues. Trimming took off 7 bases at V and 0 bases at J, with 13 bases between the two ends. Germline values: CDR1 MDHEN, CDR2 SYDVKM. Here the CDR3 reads CASIRQFNSGANVLTF. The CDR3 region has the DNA TGTGCCAGCATCCGACAATTCAACTCTGGGGCCAACGTCCTGACTTTC.

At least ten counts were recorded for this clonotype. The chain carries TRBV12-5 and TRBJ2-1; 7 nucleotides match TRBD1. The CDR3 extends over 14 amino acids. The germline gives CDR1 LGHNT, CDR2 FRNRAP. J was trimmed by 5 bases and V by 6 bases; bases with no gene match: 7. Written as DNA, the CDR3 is TGTGCTAGTGGATCCGGGACAGAAAACAATGAGCAGTTCTTC. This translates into CASGSGTENNEQFF. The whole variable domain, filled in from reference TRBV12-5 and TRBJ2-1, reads DARVTQTPRHKVTEMGQEVTMRCQPILGHNTVFWYRQTMMQGLELLAYFRNRAPLDDSGMPKDRFSAEMPDATLATLKIQPSEPRDSAVYFCASGSGTENNEQFFGPGTRLTVL.